A selection of T cell receptor beta chains follows, all from one sample in a study of blood T cell repertoires in COVID-19. The table came from immunoSEQ multiplex PCR; TCRdb's copy has only in-frame clones and leaves some out. The sample carries about 68,000 clones, almost 85% recorded once. Sequencing used peripheral blood. The source of these receptors is a man aged 50-59 years with acute or convalescent COVID-19. CDR3s include the opening cysteine and the closing phenylalanine or tryptophan. Each record gives: V gene, clone size, J gene, D gene, CDR3 protein, CDR3 DNA. D genes are given only for firm matches. Rows give clone size only sometimes, using once, few, many, or a class for an expanded clone.

TRBV6-5	.	TRBJ1-3	.	CASSAGASGNTIYF	TGTGCCAGCAGCGCAGGGGCGTCTGGAAACACCATATATTTT
TRBV11-3	.	TRBJ2-1	TRBD2	CASSLGGGAYEQFF	TGTGCCAGCAGCTTAGGCGGGGGGGCCTATGAGCAGTTCTTC
TRBV5-4	.	TRBJ1-1	.	CASSLGGSYTEAFF	TGTGCCAGCAGCTTGGGCGGTTCCTACACTGAAGCTTTCTTT
TRBV7-3	.	TRBJ2-2	TRBD2	CASSTKPPGLVDTGELFF	TGTGCCAGCAGCACCAAACCTCCGGGACTAGTTGACACCGGGGAGCTGTTTTTT
TRBV5-8	.	TRBJ2-2	TRBD1	CASRRQGEDSGELFF	TGTGCCAGCAGGAGACAGGGGGAGGATTCCGGGGAGCTGTTTTTT
TRBV10-3	.	TRBJ2-7	TRBD1	CAISESAGQGRRVYEQYF	TGTGCCATCAGTGAGTCGGCGGGACAGGGCCGTCGAGTTTACGAGCAGTACTTC
TRBV6-6	few	TRBJ2-1	TRBD1	CASSYRQGTEQFF	TGTGCCAGCAGTTACCGACAGGGTACTGAGCAGTTCTTC
TRBV27	.	TRBJ1-2	.	CASSPGSYYGYTF	TGTGCCAGCAGTCCCGGGTCCTACTATGGCTACACCTTC
TRBV2	.	TRBJ2-5	.	CASSEGGGKTQYF	TGTGCCAGCAGTGAAGGAGGGGGAAAGACCCAGTACTTC
TRBV19	.	TRBJ2-4	.	CASSTIQELDGKNIQYF	TGTGCCAGTAGTACCATTCAAGAGTTAGATGGCAAAAACATTCAGTACTTC
TRBV11-3	.	TRBJ2-1	TRBD2	CASSLDSSGGYNEQFF	TGTGCCAGCAGCTTAGATAGTAGCGGGGGGTACAATGAGCAGTTCTTC
TRBV4-1	few	TRBJ2-5	.	CASSQDQAGAYQETQYF	TGCGCCAGCAGCCAAGATCAGGCGGGGGCGTACCAAGAGACCCAGTACTTC
TRBV5-6	.	TRBJ1-1	TRBD1	CASSLQGASMGAFF	TGTGCCAGCAGCTTGCAGGGGGCCTCGATGGGAGCTTTCTTT
TRBV6-1	.	TRBJ2-7	.	CASSEGAGPYEQYF	TGTGCCAGCAGTGAAGGGGCAGGGCCTTACGAGCAGTACTTC
TRBV14	.	TRBJ2-5	.	CASSQWAGISETQYF	TGTGCCAGCAGCCAATGGGCGGGGATTTCGGAGACCCAGTACTTC
TRBV3-1/TRBV3-2	.	TRBJ2-1	.	CASSQGGVYYNEQFF	TGTGCCAGCAGCCAAGGCGGGGTTTACTACAATGAGCAGTTCTTC
TRBV7-7	once	TRBJ1-2	.	CASSSPQASLYGYTF	TGTGCTAGCAGCTCCCCTCAGGCGAGCCTTTACGGCTACACCTTC
TRBV5-5	.	TRBJ2-5	TRBD2	CASSFSLAATQYF	TGTGCCAGCAGCTTTAGTCTAGCGGCGACCCAGTACTTC
TRBV18	.	TRBJ2-5	.	CASSPGGGGQETQYF	TGTGCCAGCTCACCAGGCGGGGGCGGTCAAGAGACCCAGTACTTC
TRBV5-1	once	TRBJ1-1	.	CASSFDSMNTEAFF	TGCGCCAGCAGCTTTGACTCAATGAACACTGAAGCTTTCTTT